This TCR beta chain was sequenced during a study of shared clonotypes between healthy human individuals. Within Nashville, Tennessee resided all donors, each a Caucasian adult. The authors distributed each subset's genomic DNA evenly over several immunoSEQ plates. Clones were read by immunoSEQ multiplex PCR, and TCRdb kept only the in-frame ones, dropping some. The sample includes about 480,000 clones, 75% to 80% of them seen just once. CDR3 length: 13 amino acids. V shed 8 bases and J 7 bases; nucleotides not matched to a gene: 6. Germline CDR1 SNHLY, CDR2 FYNNEI. The sequenced material came from PBMCs. V gene TRBV2 combines with J gene TRBJ2-7; TRBD1 aligns across 12 bases. The TCR originated in a woman aged 35 to 49 in good health. Some clones in this sample may be carry-over from other donors' samples. The CDR3 DNA is TGTGCCAGCGACCGGGACAGGGGGCTTGAGCAGTACTTC. This codes for CASDRDRGLEQYF.